One sample yielded the 17 T cell receptor beta chains listed below, sequenced in a study of shared clonotypes between healthy human individuals. Assay: immunoSEQ multiplex PCR; the TCRdb copy retains only in-frame clones and omits some. The data show more than 2 million clones, almost 96% seen once. Input material: naive CD4+ T cells sorted from blood. The subset is: CD45RA+ positively selected. Every receptor here comes from a young man in good health.

CDR3 nucleotides: TGCGCCAGCAGCCAAGGGTCCCACACTGAAGCTTTCTTT. The encoded protein is CASSQGSHTEAFF. The rearrangement joins TRBV4-3 to TRBJ1-1; D is unclear. Trimming shortened V by 1 base and J by 3 bases, and 6 bases separated the two germline ends. The length of the CDR3 is 13 residues. Germline V lookup: CDR1 LGHNA, CDR2 YSLEER.

The chain couples TRBV10-2 to TRBJ2-7; 10 nucleotides align to TRBD1. The CDR3 is 13 residues long. Germline-derived CDR1 and CDR2 are WSHSY and SAAADI. V trimming: 5 bases; J trimming: 7 bases; junction bases outside the gene matches: 5. The CDR3 reads CASSRQGAREQYF. Here the CDR3 DNA reads TGCGCCAGCAGTCGACAGGGGGCGCGGGAGCAGTACTTC.

This clone was seen once. CDR3 sequence reads: CASSLAHSGTYNEQFF. The CDR3 nucleotides read TGCGCCAGCAGCCTGGCCCACAGCGGGACCTACAATGAGCAGTTCTTC. The chain joins TRBV4-3 to TRBJ2-1, with 7 bases that match TRBD2. Germline CDR1 reads LGHNA; CDR2 reads YSLEER. The CDR3 contains 16 residues. V shed 4 bases and J 2 bases; nucleotides not matched to a gene: 8.

This chain uses TRBV5-4 with TRBJ2-2; TRBD2 matches 16 bases. With 0 bases clipped from V and 3 bases from J, the junction kept 5 bases outside the gene matches. Germline assignment: CDR1 SGHNT and CDR2 YYREEE (reference sequence). There are 19 residues in the CDR3. The CDR3 DNA reads TGTGCCAGCAGCTTGGCCCCGGGACTAGCGGGGGGGGACACCGGGGAGCTGTTTTTT. The encoded protein is CASSLAPGLAGGDTGELFF.

V usage is TRBV4-1 and J usage is TRBJ1-1; 7 bases agree with TRBD1. CDR3 length: 18 residues. V was clipped by 4 bases and J by 2 bases; unmatched bases: 16. Germline lookup yields CDR1 MGHRA and CDR2 YSYEKL. DNA for the CDR3: TGCGCCAGCAGCCGAAGAATAAACCCGGGACAGCTAAACACTGAAGCTTTCTTT. Its protein product is CASSRRINPGQLNTEAFF.

This rearrangement joins TRBV2 to TRBJ2-5; possibly TRBD2 for D (6 bases). The CDR3 has 14 amino acids. V gave up 3 bases and J gave up 5 bases, with 13 bases separating them. In germline, CDR1 is SNHLY, CDR2 FYNNEI. CDR3 amino acids: CASSEEGTGETQYF. CDR3 coding DNA: TGTGCCAGCAGTGAGGAGGGGACGGGCGAGACCCAGTACTTC.

J is TRBJ2-7 and V is TRBV9, with D unclear. Per the germline V gene, CDR1 is SGDLS and CDR2 is YYNGEE. The CDR3 loop spans 14 amino acids. Deletions cut 0 bases from V and 7 bases from J, with 14 bases between. In nucleotides, the CDR3 is TGTGCCAGCAGCGTAGTTGGCGATCCAGAAGAGCAGTACTTC. It encodes CASSVVGDPEEQYF.

V and J are TRBV5-5 and TRBJ2-7; D may be TRBD1 (5 bases). Trimming cost V 0 bases and J 7 bases, with 11 bases left between them. CDR3 length: 13 amino acids. Germline-derived CDR1 and CDR2 are SGHKS and YYEKEE (reference sequence). The CDR3 DNA reads as TGTGCCAGCAGCTTGGTAGGGGCTCGGGAGCAGTACTTC. This translates into CASSLVGAREQYF.

The J gene is TRBJ2-7, the V gene TRBV11-2, with a possible D match to TRBD2 (6 bases). CDR1 is SGHAT, CDR2 FQNNGV, per germline. Trimming removed 5 bases at V and 6 bases at J, with 26 bases between. The CDR3 has 17 amino acids. The CDR3 here is CASSSRIKAAGSSEQYF. The CDR3 DNA is TGTGCCAGCAGCAGCCGTATCAAGGCGGCCGGGAGTTCCGAGCAGTACTTC.

V is TRBV11-2 and J is TRBJ2-7, with 10 bases aligning to TRBD2. With V trimmed by 0 bases and J by 4 bases, 12 bases remained unmatched. The CDR3 consists of 18 residues. Germline V gives CDR1 SGHAT, CDR2 FQNNGV. CDR3 in DNA: TGTGCCAGCAGCTTAGATGGGGGGCTAGCGGGAGCTCTGTACGAGCAGTACTTC. Its translation is CASSLDGGLAGALYEQYF.

The chain has TRBV18 and TRBJ2-7; no reliable D call. Per the germline V gene, CDR1 is KGHSH and CDR2 is LQKENI. The ends were cut back, 3 bases at V and 2 bases at J, with 8 bases in the middle. The CDR3 length is 13 residues. Here the CDR3 DNA reads TGTGCCAGCTCACCGGCCTCTACCTACGAGCAGTACTTC. Translation gives CASSPASTYEQYF.

This clone was found a few times. This chain connects TRBV15 to TRBJ1-1, with D perhaps matching TRBD1 (5 bases). Germline V gene data show CDR1 as LNHNV and CDR2 as YYDKDF (reference sequence). The ends were cut back, 6 bases at V and 1 base at J, with 12 bases in the middle. The CDR3 is 14 amino acids. CDR3 nucleotides: TGTGCCACCAGGCTTCCAGGGCGGAACACTGAAGCTTTCTTT. Amino acid sequence: CATRLPGRNTEAFF. Variable domain in full (rest from reference TRBV15 and TRBJ1-1): DAMVIQNPRYQVTQFGKPVTLSCSQTLNHNVMYWYQQKSSQAPKLLFHYYDKDFNNEADTPDNFQSRRPNTSFCFLDIRSPGLGDTAMYLCATRLPGRNTEAFFGQGTRLTVV.

This clone was detected only once. In the same sample, other DNA sequences code for this CDR3. The chain recombines TRBV6-5 with TRBJ1-2, with a possible D match to TRBD1 (5 bases). The CDR3 sequence is 14 residues long. The germline V gene has CDR1 MNHEY and CDR2 SVGAGI. V shed 2 bases and J shed 1 base, with 8 bases lying between them. The CDR3 spells CASSYRQGNYGYTF. The CDR3 nucleotides are TGTGCCAGCAGTTACAGGCAGGGTAACTATGGCTACACCTTC.

This chain joins TRBV27 and TRBJ1-5, with 8 bases aligning to TRBD1. Germline V gene sequence: CDR1 MNHEY, CDR2 SMNVEV (reference sequence). V lost 5 bases and J lost 2; bases outside the gene matches: 5. This CDR3 has 15 amino acids. This CDR3 is CASSRQGIGNQPQHF. The CDR3 coding sequence is TGTGCCAGCAGTAGACAGGGGATCGGCAATCAGCCCCAGCATTTT.

The rearrangement joins TRBV10-2 to TRBJ2-6; weak D call: TRBD1 (5 bases). The ends were cut back, 3 bases at V and 2 bases at J, with 8 bases in the middle. CDR1 is WSHSY, CDR2 SAAADI, per germline. CDR3 length: 15 amino acids. CDR3 sequence reads: CASSEDRPGANVLTF. The CDR3 DNA sequence: TGCGCCAGCAGTGAAGACAGACCTGGGGCCAACGTCCTGACTTTC.

This chain uses TRBV7-9 with TRBJ2-7; D possibly corresponds to TRBD2 (5 bases). This CDR3 has 14 residues. The V end lost 1 base, the J end lost 3 bases, and 10 bases lay between the germline ends. Germline lookup yields CDR1 SEHNR and CDR2 FQNEAQ (reference sequence). The CDR3 DNA reads as TGTGCCAGCAGCTTAGTAGCTAGCATCTACGAGCAGTACTTC. Protein: CASSLVASIYEQYF. The full variable domain, rest sourced from reference TRBV7-9 and TRBJ2-7, is DTGVSQNPRHKITKRGQNVTFRCDPISEHNRLYWYRQTLGQGPEFLTYFQNEAQLEKSRLLSDRFSAERPKGSFSTLEIQRTEQGDSAMYLCASSLVASIYEQYFGPGTRLTVT.

The chain is built from TRBV11-2 and TRBJ1-4; D is possibly TRBD1 (5 bases). V gave up 4 bases and J gave up 8 bases, with 11 bases separating them. The germline gives CDR1 SGHAT, CDR2 FQNNGV. CDR3 length equals 13 residues. The CDR3 nucleotides are TGTGCCAGCAGCTCACAGGTGCGGGAAAAACTGTTTTTT. Translating gives CASSSQVREKLFF.